The entry below describes one T cell receptor beta chain. What it recognizes is unknown. The entry originates in a study of graft-versus-host responses after intestinal transplantation. Overall study findings and caveats: Researchers found peak circulating GvH clone levels linked to early post-transplant HvG declines.

V was pared by 6 bases and J by 4 bases, with 13 bases between. The CDR3 has 13 residues. Germline loops: CDR1 MNHNS, CDR2 SASEGT. Clones were read by immunoSEQ multiplex PCR, and TCRdb kept only the in-frame ones, dropping some. The profile shows 40,000 or so clones, 89% of them singletons. The source of this sequence is a human patient who received an intestinal transplant, so some T cells may come from the graft donor. This specimen was PBMCs, taken about nine months after transplant. J is TRBJ2-7 and V is TRBV6-1, with D perhaps matching TRBD2 (5 bases). The chain's CDR3 is CASSPGSTYEQYF. The DNA of the CDR3 is TGTGCCAGCAGCCCGGGGAGTACATACGAGCAGTACTTC.